This T cell receptor beta chain comes out of a study of T cells in tuberculosis. Study as a whole: A South African cohort included IGRA-negative adolescents, latently infected IGRA-positive adolescents and adults with active tuberculosis.

The CDR3 has 14 residues. V was clipped by 5 bases and J by 12 bases; unmatched bases: 16. Germline CDR1 and CDR2: SGHVS and FQNEAQ. Assay: immunoSEQ multiplex PCR; the TCRdb copy retains only in-frame clones and omits some. This table has 25,000 or so clones, almost 90% appearing once. About this clone: Its antigen is undetermined.

Whole-study findings and limits: Active tuberculosis TCR-alpha repertoires lay closer to GMM-specific TCRs than IGRA-negative controls, suggesting clonal expansion. Classification accuracy was 87% (AUROC 0.90) with the GMM-specific repertoire.

This TCR was sampled from a donor aged 10-29 years with latent tuberculosis or without tuberculosis infection. J is TRBJ2-7 and V is TRBV7-8, with TRBD2 identical over 7 bases. The material sequenced was PBMCs. The CDR3 region is CASSPWEGRAERYF. The CDR3 coding sequence is TGTGCCAGCAGCCCCTGGGAGGGAAGGGCGGAGAGGTACTTC.